A single sample gave rise to the 25 T cell receptor beta chains below, sequenced in a study of cytomegalovirus exposure and HLA in healthy donors (dated by TCRdb to between 2016 and 2019). Library construction relied on the immunoSEQ multiplex PCR assay. The multiplex PCR relied on a mix of 60 forward primers for TCR Vbeta segments and 13 reverse primers for TCR Jbeta segments. TCRdb stores this immuneACCESS table with in-frame sequences only. Part of the clones is absent; in the studies checked, under half of the shortfall reflects unresolved V genes, and no reason is known for the rest. This sample comprises 150,000 to 200,000 clones, around three quarters of them detected only once. The top ten hold 1% of the sample. The sequencing input was PBMCs. The receptors were gathered from a woman between 50 and 59 years old in good health and CMV-seropositive.

This chain joins TRBV7-6 and TRBJ2-2; 7 nucleotides agree with TRBD1. V trimming: 5 bases; J trimming: 4 bases; junction bases outside the gene matches: 4. CDR3 length equals 14 residues. CDR1 is SGHVS, CDR2 FNYEAQ, per germline. CDR3: CASSRQGGTGELFF. The CDR3 DNA reads as TGTGCCAGCAGCAGACAGGGCGGCACCGGGGAGCTGTTTTTT.

The gene calls are TRBV7-3 and TRBJ1-1, with TRBD1 matching over 9 bases. CDR1 is SGHTA and CDR2 is FQGTGA in the germline V gene. V lost 5 bases and J lost 7; bases outside the gene matches: 17. The CDR3 is 17 amino acids. Here the CDR3 reads CASSRRGQGQREGEAFF. As DNA, the CDR3 is TGTGCCAGCAGCCGCCGGGGACAGGGACAGAGGGAGGGTGAAGCTTTCTTT.

This clone occurred once. V gene TRBV28 combines with J gene TRBJ1-6, with 10 nucleotides matching TRBD1. This CDR3 comprises 14 residues. The ends lost 6 bases at V and 9 bases at J; junction bases unmatched: 5. CDR1 MDHEN and CDR2 SYDVKM come from the germline V gene. The CDR3 loop is CASRGQGRVSPLHF. The CDR3 nucleotides read TGTGCCAGCAGGGGACAGGGGCGGGTTTCACCCCTCCACTTT.

The rearrangement joins TRBV6-1 to TRBJ1-6; 7 positions agree with TRBD1. J lost 13 bases, V lost 4 bases, and 4 bases had no gene match. This CDR3 has 12 residues. Germline CDR1 and CDR2: MNHNS and SASEGT. DNA for the CDR3: TGTGCCAGCAGTGCGACAGGGACTCCCCTCCACTTT. This sequence encodes CASSATGTPLHF.

To note about this clone: Distinct nucleotide sequences in the sample also encode this CDR3. CDR3 nucleotide sequence: TGTGCCAGCAGCTTAAACAGAGCCTACGAGCAGTACTTC. It specifies CASSLNRAYEQYF. The chain is built from TRBV7-2 and TRBJ2-7; D gene uncertain. The CDR3 sequence is 13 residues long. Germline assignment: CDR1 SGHTA and CDR2 FQGNSA. V was trimmed by 2 bases and J by 2 bases, leaving 7 bases between them.

The J gene is TRBJ1-1, the V gene TRBV18; 8 nucleotides match TRBD1. In germline, CDR1 is KGHSH, CDR2 LQKENI. The CDR3 loop spans 13 amino acids. With 6 bases clipped from V and 2 bases from J, the junction kept 2 bases outside the gene matches. The CDR3 is CASSTGVNTEAFF. CDR3 DNA: TGTGCCAGCTCGACAGGGGTAAACACTGAAGCTTTCTTT. The whole variable domain, remainder taken from reference TRBV18 and TRBJ1-1, is NAGVMQNPRHLVRRRGQEARLRCSPMKGHSHVYWYRQLPEEGLKFMVYLQKENIIDESGMPKERFSAEFPKEGPSILRIQQVVRGDSAAYFCASSTGVNTEAFFGQGTRLTVV.

This clone was seen a single time. The J gene is TRBJ1-1, the V gene TRBV27; D remains unclear. The length of the CDR3 is 13 residues. Germline V lookup: CDR1 MNHEY, CDR2 SMNVEV (reference sequence). With 3 bases removed from V and 5 bases from J, the gap between germline ends came to 10 bases. The CDR3 loop reads CASSFLSRTEAFF. DNA of the CDR3: TGTGCCAGCAGTTTTTTAAGCAGGACTGAAGCTTTCTTT.

This rearrangement joins TRBV19 to TRBJ1-3; tentatively, D is TRBD1 (6 bases). This CDR3 region has 17 residues. CDR1 is LNHDA and CDR2 is SQIVND in the germline V gene (reference sequence). V was cut by 8 bases and J by 4 bases, with 24 bases left in between. CDR3 in amino acids: CASHTLGQGLAGNTIYF. The CDR3 DNA is TGTGCCAGTCACACGCTCGGGCAGGGGCTAGCCGGAAACACCATATATTTT.

V usage is TRBV5-1 and J usage is TRBJ2-2, with TRBD1 matching 7 bases. The junction had 8 bases not matched to a gene; V was cut back by 1 base and J by 2 bases. In germline, CDR1 is SGHRS, CDR2 YFSETQ. The CDR3 length is 17 residues. The CDR3 loop is CASSLLWGQSNTGELFF. CDR3 DNA: TGCGCCAGCAGCTTGCTTTGGGGACAGAGTAACACCGGGGAGCTGTTTTTT. Complete variable domain (other parts from reference TRBV5-1 and TRBJ2-2): KAGVTQTPRYLIKTRGQQVTLSCSPISGHRSVSWYQQTPGQGLQFLFEYFSETQRNKGNFPGRFSGRQFSNSRSEMNVSTLELGDSALYLCASSLLWGQSNTGELFFGEGSRLTVL.

The chain recombines TRBV21-1 with TRBJ2-5; the listed D gene, TRBD2, was not tested against the DNA. TRBV21-1 is described as a pseudogene. This CDR3 contains 17 residues. The CDR3 is CASSKEESSGSRKTQYF. The CDR3, as DNA: TGTGCCAGCAGCAAAGAGGAGTCTAGCGGGAGCAGGAAGACCCAGTACTTC.

The chain combines TRBV7-3 with TRBJ2-7; D gene ambiguous. Germline values: CDR1 SGHTA, CDR2 FQGTGA. CDR3 length: 11 amino acids. Between the trimmed V and J ends, which lost 6 bases and 3 bases, there was a span of 6 bases. CDR3 residues: CASSRDYEQYF. The CDR3 DNA reads as TGTGCCAGCAGTCGCGACTACGAGCAGTACTTC. Full variable domain (outside the CDR3, taken from reference TRBV7-3 and TRBJ2-7): GAGVSQTPSNKVTEKGKYVELRCDPISGHTALYWYRQSLGQGPEFLIYFQGTGAADDSGLPNDRFFAVRPEGSVSTLKIQRTERGDSAVYLCASSRDYEQYFGPGTRLTVT.

This clone is a singleton in its sample. The chain links TRBV10-3 to TRBJ2-3; 13 bases align to TRBD2. The germline gives CDR1 ENHRY, CDR2 SYGVKD. Trimming took 5 bases from V and 5 from J; bases not matched to a gene: 7. The CDR3 length is 16 residues. CDR3 sequence: CAISSGLAGVVDTQYF. The CDR3 nucleotides are TGTGCCATCAGTTCCGGACTAGCGGGAGTGGTAGATACGCAGTATTTT.

This clone was recorded once. The chain links TRBV6-1 to TRBJ1-4, with D hard to call. The CDR3 has 14 amino acids. With 10 bases removed from V and 5 bases from J, the gap between germline ends came to 17 bases. CDR1 is MNHNS and CDR2 is SASEGT in the germline V gene. In nucleotides, the CDR3 is TGTGCCACCGACCCTACTCGAGGGAATGAAAAACTGTTTTTT. Protein product: CATDPTRGNEKLFF.

The chain has TRBV2 and TRBJ2-1; 7 nucleotides align to TRBD2. Unmatched junction bases numbered 7, after V lost 8 bases and J lost 3 bases. The CDR3 has 14 amino acids. Germline-derived CDR1 and CDR2 are SNHLY and FYNNEI. The CDR3 DNA is TGTGCCAGCTTACGGGAGGCTCACTACAATGAGCAGTTCTTC. Its translation: CASLREAHYNEQFF.

This clone has only a few counts. V and J are TRBV27 and TRBJ2-7; 12 positions agree with TRBD2. V shed 8 bases and J 4 bases; nucleotides not matched to a gene: 6. This CDR3 has 14 residues. CDR1 is MNHEY and CDR2 is SMNVEV in the germline V gene (reference sequence). The CDR3 nucleotides are TGTGCCAGCGGAGGGCTAGCGGGAGGGTACGAGCAGTACTTC. It is translated as CASGGLAGGYEQYF.

This chain joins TRBV5-5 and TRBJ2-1; no firm D call. Trimming pared 4 bases from V and 12 bases from J, leaving 11 bases between. CDR1 is SGHKS, CDR2 YYEKEE, per germline (reference sequence). The CDR3 is made up of 11 amino acids. The CDR3 nucleotides read TGTGCCAGCAGCATCCGGGTCATGCAGTTCTTC. Translated, it gives CASSIRVMQFF.

The genes are TRBV23-1 and TRBJ2-1; 11 positions agree with TRBD2. TRBV23-1 is treated as an ORF (open reading frame) with a function not yet certain. Trimming cost V 0 bases and J 10 bases; bases outside gene matches: 8. This CDR3 has 16 amino acids. The DNA of the CDR3 is TGCGCCAGCAGTCAATCGGGCCCACTAGCGGGAGAAGAGCAGTTCTTC. Residues: CASSQSGPLAGEEQFF.

This chain connects TRBV7-3 to TRBJ2-7; 9 nucleotides agree with TRBD2. V dropped 2 bases and J dropped 3; count of bases not matched to a gene: 5. CDR1 SGHTA and CDR2 FQGTGA come from the germline V gene. The CDR3 is 15 residues long. In DNA form, the CDR3 reads TGTGCCAGCAGCTTAGGGGGGACTAGCAGCTACGAGCAGTACTTC. Protein sequence: CASSLGGTSSYEQYF.

The J gene is TRBJ1-4, the V gene TRBV18; maybe TRBD1 (6 bases). CDR3 length: 15 amino acids. V lost 6 bases to trimming and J lost 1 base, with 12 bases between them. Germline loops: CDR1 KGHSH, CDR2 LQKENI. The CDR3 protein is CASSLTRGTNEKLFF. As DNA, the CDR3 is TGTGCCAGCTCTCTCACCAGGGGAACTAATGAAAAACTGTTTTTT.

The rearrangement links TRBV15 to TRBJ2-1, with 10 bases lining up with TRBD1. Unmatched junction bases numbered 3, after V lost 4 bases and J lost 3 bases. The CDR3 contains 15 residues. CDR1 is LNHNV, CDR2 YYDKDF, per germline (reference sequence). The CDR3 DNA reads TGTGCCACCAGCACTCGGACAGGGGGCTACAATGAGCAGTTCTTC. This gives the protein CATSTRTGGYNEQFF.

The chain recombines TRBV29-1 with TRBJ2-5, with 10 bases matching TRBD1. The end of the DNA is better explained by TRBJ2-7, so the J call may be wrong. Germline CDR1 and CDR2: SQVTM and ANQGSEA. This CDR3 comprises 18 residues. The CDR3 is CSAVDTGQGSFSTYEQYF. The CDR3 coding sequence is TGCAGCGCTGTTGATACGGGACAGGGGTCTTTTTCGACCTACGAGCAGTACTTC.

The count of this clone is one. One end of the junction does not line up with germline, which may come from a read error. The chain carries TRBV19 and TRBJ1-1; 8 bases map to TRBD1. Germline V gene lookup returns CDR1 LNHDA and CDR2 SQIVND (reference sequence). The CDR3 contains 15 residues. This CDR3 reads CASSILGQGTTETFF. The CDR3 coding sequence is TGTGCCAGTAGTATTTTAGGACAGGGCACCACTGAAACTTTCTTT.

This chain links TRBV25-1 with TRBJ1-1; no clear D. Trimming stripped 4 bases from V and 1 base from J, with 7 bases between. CDR1 and CDR2 (germline): MGHDK, SYGVNS. The CDR3 is 13 amino acids. The chain's CDR3 is CASSGPGNTEAFF. CDR3 bases: TGTGCCAGCAGTGGTCCAGGGAACACTGAAGCTTTCTTT.

The chain links TRBV7-3 to TRBJ2-3; the match to TRBD1 covers 7 bases. Germline CDR1 SGHTA, CDR2 FQGTGA. This CDR3 has 15 amino acids. V was pared by 1 base and J by 1 base, with 2 bases of the junction left unmatched. The CDR3 sequence: CASSLMGQRTDTQYF. CDR3 sequence (DNA): TGTGCCAGCAGCTTAATGGGACAGCGCACAGATACGCAGTATTTT.

The rearrangement joins TRBV6-8 to TRBJ1-2, with a possible D match to TRBD1 (5 bases). The CDR3 has 17 amino acids. Trimming pared 6 bases from V and 0 bases from J, leaving 20 bases between. Germline V gene data show CDR1 as MNHGY and CDR2 as SAAAGT. CDR3 in DNA: TGTGCCAGCAGCCCGATTGCGGGGATGGGGCCTAACTATGGCTACACCTTC. It translates to CASSPIAGMGPNYGYTF.